A selection of T cell receptor beta chains follows, all from one sample in a study of control samples from healthy donors and cancer patients. Libraries were prepared by immunoSEQ multiplex PCR; TCRdb keeps only in-frame clonotypes and omits some of them. This repertoire shows about 98,000 clones, almost 85% found once; its top ten account for about 2%. The specimen sequenced was blood. Source of these receptors: a man aged 60-69 years in good health. Both conserved end residues are part of each CDR3. D genes are given only for firm matches. Part of the rows lack a size; the others show once, few, many or a class for expanded clones.

clone size	V gene	J gene	D gene	CDR3 protein	CDR3 DNA
-	TRBV7-3	TRBJ2-1	-	CASSSRGGDNEQFF	TGTGCCAGCAGCTCACGAGGGGGGGACAATGAGCAGTTCTTC
-	TRBV5-1	TRBJ2-5	TRBD1	CASSLEGQGETQYF	TGCGCCAGCAGCTTGGAGGGACAGGGGGAGACCCAGTACTTC
-	TRBV7-8	TRBJ1-2	-	CASSLAMGYGYTF	TGTGCCAGCAGCTTAGCGATGGGCTATGGCTACACCTTC
-	TRBV7-8	TRBJ1-1	-	CASRPRGGSDTEAFF	TGTGCCAGCCGCCCAAGGGGGGGGTCGGACACTGAAGCTTTCTTT
-	TRBV30	TRBJ1-1	-	CAWSVGNTEAFF	TGTGCCTGGAGTGTAGGGAACACTGAAGCTTTCTTT
-	TRBV19	TRBJ1-1	TRBD1	CASSEGQGLLNTEAFF	TGTGCCAGTAGTGAGGGACAGGGGTTATTGAACACTGAAGCTTTCTTT
-	TRBV5-6	TRBJ2-4	TRBD2	CASSLVGGMYIQYF	TGTGCCAGCAGCTTGGTGGGAGGGATGTACATTCAGTACTTC
-	TRBV19	TRBJ1-5	-	CASKLAGQGINQPQHF	TGTGCCAGTAAGTTGGCGGGGCAGGGAATAAATCAGCCCCAGCATTTT
-	TRBV24-1	TRBJ2-2	TRBD1	CATSDTGQGRNTGELFF	TGTGCCACCAGTGACACGGGACAGGGACGTAACACCGGGGAGCTGTTTTTT
-	TRBV19	TRBJ2-4	TRBD1	CASRRNGQGGTKNIQYF	TGTGCCAGTAGGAGAAACGGACAGGGGGGAACCAAAAACATTCAGTACTTC
-	TRBV10-3	TRBJ1-4	-	CAISTVQGEKLFF	TGTGCCATCAGTACAGTACAGGGAGAAAAACTGTTTTTT
once	TRBV13	TRBJ2-1	TRBD2	CASSLITSGYNEQFF	TGTGCCAGCAGCTTAATTACTAGCGGGTACAATGAGCAGTTCTTC
-	TRBV18	TRBJ2-2	-	CASSGRPSAGELFF	TGTGCCAGCTCAGGCCGGCCTTCGGCGGGGGAGCTGTTTTTT
-	TRBV9	TRBJ1-2	-	CASSALNYGYTF	TGTGCCAGCAGCGCCCTTAACTATGGCTACACCTTC
-	TRBV12-3/TRBV12-4	TRBJ1-5	-	CASSSAFHQPQHF	TGTGCCAGCAGTTCGGCCTTCCATCAGCCCCAGCATTTT
few	TRBV5-1	TRBJ1-2	TRBD1	CASSLPGTGGGYTF	TGCGCCAGCAGCTTGCCTGGGACAGGAGGAGGCTACACCTTC
-	TRBV2	TRBJ2-7	-	CASSDGDEQYF	TGTGCCAGCAGTGATGGGGACGAGCAGTACTTC
-	TRBV5-1	TRBJ2-7	TRBD1	CASSYTGDEQYF	TGCGCCAGCAGCTATACAGGGGACGAGCAGTACTTC
-	TRBV9	TRBJ1-2	TRBD1	CASSPGTGGLLYGYTF	TGTGCCAGCAGCCCCGGCACAGGGGGACTCCTCTATGGCTACACCTTC
-	TRBV19	TRBJ2-1	-	CASTNSQGTGYNEQFF	TGTGCCAGTACCAACTCCCAGGGGACTGGGTACAATGAGCAGTTCTTC